Here is one TCR beta chain with its context. This table comes from immunoSEQ multiplex PCR, and its TCRdb copy is limited to in-frame clones, with some not included. Counted here are around 120,000 clones, approximately 90% occurring once; the ten biggest clones make up over 8.5%. CDR1 and CDR2 from the germline V gene are SGHAT and FQNNGV. The CDR3 consists of 16 residues. Germline trimming cut 5 bases from V and 6 bases from J; bases unmatched to any gene: 8. The data belong to a study of T cell responses to AZD1222 COVID-19 vaccine. This specimen was peripheral blood, taken on day 0 of MenACWY control vaccination. The J gene is TRBJ1-4, the V gene TRBV11-2, with 11 nucleotides matching TRBD1. The TCR sequence derives from an adult in good health. CDR3 sequence reads: CASSPGTGGLYEKLFF. CDR3 bases: TGTGCCAGCAGCCCCGGGACAGGGGGATTGTATGAAAAACTGTTTTTT.